Shown below are 24 T cell receptor beta chains from a single sample sequenced in a study of shared clonotypes between healthy human individuals. Data came from immunoSEQ multiplex PCR; TCRdb stores just in-frame clones and leaves some out. The sample comprises over a million clones, around 78% of which are singletons, and about 0.52% rests with the top ten. The sample comprised memory CD4+ T cells from PBMCs. Subset in this sample: CD45RA-negative fraction. Receptors were obtained from a man aged 18 to 30 in good health. Some clones in this sample may be carry-over from other donors' samples.

This chain uses TRBV9 with TRBJ1-1; 9 positions agree with TRBD1. The germline V gene encodes CDR1 SGDLS and CDR2 YYNGEE. The CDR3 consists of 15 residues. With V trimmed by 3 bases and J by 4 bases, 7 bases remained unmatched. CDR3: CASSARQGVGTEAFF. The CDR3, as DNA: TGTGCCAGCAGCGCTAGACAGGGGGTAGGCACTGAAGCTTTCTTT.

This clone was found many times. This rearrangement joins TRBV15 to TRBJ2-2, with D unclear. The germline V and J ends were trimmed by 3 bases and 8 bases, with 13 bases remaining between them. Looked up from germline, CDR1 is LNHNV and CDR2 is YYDKDF (reference sequence). The CDR3 length is 14 residues. Written as DNA, the CDR3 is TGTGCCACCAGCAGGCAGGAACAGTTGGGGGAGCTGTTTTTT. Its translation is CATSRQEQLGELFF.

V usage is TRBV6-7 and J usage is TRBJ2-1; possibly TRBD2 for D (5 bases). TRBV6-7 qualifies as an ORF whose function is uncertain. Trimming pared 2 bases from V and 2 bases from J, leaving 22 bases between. CDR3 length: 19 residues. CDR3 in DNA: TGTGCCAGCAGTTACACCGCCCACCCGGGAATTGAGGCCTACAATGAGCAGTTCTTC. This sequence encodes CASSYTAHPGIEAYNEQFF.

This clone was observed a single time. The chain has TRBV4-1 and TRBJ2-5, with 7 positions matching TRBD1. V lost 10 bases and J lost 11; bases outside the gene matches: 16. CDR3 length equals 13 residues. Germline V lookup: CDR1 MGHRA, CDR2 YSYEKL. CDR3 residues: CATARSTGLEQYF. CDR3 coding DNA: TGCGCCACCGCCCGATCGACAGGGTTAGAGCAGTACTTC.

The chain uses TRBV28 and TRBJ2-7; possibly TRBD1 or TRBD2 for D (6 bases each). The V end lost 1 base, the J end lost 7 bases, and 11 bases lay between the germline ends. The germline gives CDR1 MDHEN, CDR2 SYDVKM. The CDR3 extends over 13 amino acids. CDR3 in amino acids: CASSLSGAREQYF. CDR3 bases: TGTGCCAGCAGTTTATCGGGGGCGCGGGAGCAGTACTTC.

This clone was recorded a few times. J is TRBJ1-2 and V is TRBV5-1; 9 bases are shared with TRBD1. Germline lookup yields CDR1 SGHRS and CDR2 YFSETQ. V was pared by 4 bases and J by 8 bases, with 6 bases of the junction left unmatched. The CDR3 sequence is 13 residues long. CDR3 loop: CASSEGQGWGYTF. CDR3 DNA sequence: TGCGCCAGCAGCGAGGGACAGGGCTGGGGCTACACCTTC.

This clone has a single count. Other nucleotide sequences from this sample produce the same CDR3. The chain combines TRBV5-1 with TRBJ2-1, with 14 bases matching TRBD2. The CDR3 has 15 amino acids. Germline CDR1 reads SGHRS; CDR2 reads YFSETQ. J was trimmed by 6 bases and V by 3 bases; bases with no gene match: 2. CDR3 nucleotide sequence: TGCGCCAGCAGCTCGGGACTAGCGGGGGCCAATGAGCAGTTCTTC. Its translation is CASSSGLAGANEQFF.

The chain links TRBV5-1 to TRBJ2-3; D remains unclear. The CDR3 runs 15 residues. Trimming left V 0 bases short and J 2 bases short, with 10 bases between. CDR1 is SGHRS, CDR2 YFSETQ, per germline. The CDR3 here is CASSLGQAFTDTQYF. In DNA form, the CDR3 reads TGCGCCAGCAGCTTGGGCCAGGCATTCACAGATACGCAGTATTTT.

J is TRBJ1-5 and V is TRBV5-5, with unresolved D. Germline CDR1 and CDR2: SGHKS and YYEKEE (reference sequence). The V gene lost 2 bases and the J gene lost 3 bases, with 9 bases spanning the gap. The CDR3 has 14 amino acids. CDR3 protein: CASSFGSANQPQHF. In nucleotides, the CDR3 is TGTGCCAGCAGCTTCGGGTCGGCCAATCAGCCCCAGCATTTT. The whole variable domain, remainder taken from reference TRBV5-5 and TRBJ1-5, is DAGVTQSPTHLIKTRGQQVTLRCSPISGHKSVSWYQQVLGQGPQFIFQYYEKEERGRGNFPDRFSARQFPNYSSELNVNALLLGDSALYLCASSFGSANQPQHFGDGTRLSIL.

The J gene is TRBJ2-1, the V gene TRBV5-1; D uncertain. V lost 4 bases and J 5 bases, leaving 10 bases between the germline ends. CDR1 SGHRS and CDR2 YFSETQ come from the germline V gene. This CDR3 has 13 residues. CDR3 DNA: TGCGCCAGCAGCCCGAGTCCCAACAATGAGCAGTTCTTC. As protein: CASSPSPNNEQFF.

The chain's CDR3 is CASSDRTGEGNEQFF. CDR3 nucleotides: TGTGCCAGCAGTGATAGGACAGGGGAGGGAAATGAGCAGTTCTTC. J is TRBJ2-1 and V is TRBV6-4; the match to TRBD1 covers 9 bases. J lost 7 bases, V lost 3 bases, and 7 bases had no gene match. Germline V gives CDR1 MRHNA, CDR2 SNTAGT. The CDR3 covers 15 residues.

The chain links TRBV28 to TRBJ1-1, with 7 bases that match TRBD1. The trim removed 6 bases at V and 4 bases at J, leaving 8 bases unmatched. In germline, CDR1 is MDHEN, CDR2 SYDVKM. The CDR3 sequence is 14 residues long. In DNA form, the CDR3 reads TGTGCCAGCAGCCGCTCAGGGGGAATCACTGAAGCTTTCTTT. Translation: CASSRSGGITEAFF.

The chain couples TRBV5-6 to TRBJ2-1; 9 positions agree with TRBD2. In germline, CDR1 is SGHDT, CDR2 YYEEEE. This CDR3 contains 16 residues. Losses at the gene ends were 0 bases for V and 3 bases for J; bases not matched to a gene: 4. CDR3 coding DNA: TGTGCCAGCAGCTTGGTAGCGGGAGAGATCTACAATGAGCAGTTCTTC. It yields the protein CASSLVAGEIYNEQFF.

CDR3 sequence (DNA): TGTGCCAGCTCCGAGCGCCAGGGGTCAGTCACTGAAGCTTTCTTT. Protein: CASSERQGSVTEAFF. The chain has TRBV18 and TRBJ1-1, with D perhaps TRBD1 (6 bases). The V gene lost 6 bases and the J gene lost 4 bases, with 18 bases spanning the gap. Per the germline V gene, CDR1 is KGHSH and CDR2 is LQKENI. This CDR3 spans 15 amino acids.

The rearrangement joins TRBV6-4 to TRBJ2-3, with D perhaps TRBD2 (6 bases). This CDR3 spans 13 amino acids. Germline loops: CDR1 MRHNA, CDR2 SNTAGT. V gave up 2 bases and J gave up 9 bases, with 12 bases separating them. The CDR3 region is CASSDGVGGTQYF. CDR3 sequence (DNA): TGTGCCAGCAGTGACGGGGTGGGAGGAACGCAGTATTTT.

The V and J genes are TRBV10-3 and TRBJ1-2; 7 bases fit TRBD1. Trimming removed 6 bases from V and 7 bases from J; junction bases left unmatched: 5. Germline CDR1 and CDR2: ENHRY and SYGVKD. The CDR3 totals 12 residues. The CDR3 reads CAIRKTGTGYTF. The CDR3 nucleotides read TGTGCCATCAGGAAGACAGGGACTGGCTACACCTTC.

V gene TRBV5-1 combines with J gene TRBJ1-5, with D unresolved. Germline V gene data show CDR1 as SGHRS and CDR2 as YFSETQ. The V and J ends lost 1 base and 3 bases respectively, with 11 bases between them. The CDR3 spans 15 residues. CDR3 coding DNA: TGCGCCAGCAGCTTGACGGGTGCCCTCAATCAGCCCCAGCATTTT. This gives the protein CASSLTGALNQPQHF.

The chain employs TRBV5-4 and TRBJ2-3, with D hard to call. Germline CDR1 and CDR2: SGHNT and YYREEE (reference sequence). The CDR3 is made up of 16 amino acids. Trimming took off 4 bases at V and 0 bases at J, with 15 bases between the two ends. The CDR3 DNA sequence: TGTGCCAGCAGCCTCACCCGGGCCTACAGCACAGATACGCAGTATTTT. Protein sequence: CASSLTRAYSTDTQYF.

The V gene is TRBV27, the J gene TRBJ2-1; TRBD2 matches 14 bases. The V gene's germline CDR1 is MNHEY and CDR2 SMNVEV (reference sequence). The junction had 8 bases not matched to a gene; V was cut back by 4 bases and J by 6 bases. The CDR3 length is 17 residues. DNA for the CDR3: TGTGCCAGCAGTTCCCAGCTGACTAGCGGGAGGGCCAATGAGCAGTTCTTC. It specifies CASSSQLTSGRANEQFF.

A single count supports this clone. The V and J genes are TRBV7-2 and TRBJ2-1; TRBD2 aligns across 12 bases. With V trimmed by 2 bases and J by 7 bases, 6 bases remained unmatched. The CDR3 has 16 amino acids. CDR1 and CDR2 (germline): SGHTA, FQGNSA. CDR3 residues: CASSLTLAGGGNEQFF. In nucleotides, the CDR3 is TGTGCCAGCAGCTTAACCCTAGCGGGAGGGGGGAATGAGCAGTTCTTC.

The rearrangement joins TRBV7-3 to TRBJ2-7; D may be TRBD1 (5 bases). Per germline, CDR1 SGHTA and CDR2 FQGTGA. V dropped 5 bases and J dropped 4 bases, with 15 bases sitting between them. CDR3 length: 14 amino acids. This chain's CDR3 is CASSPNRQLYEQYF. The CDR3 coding sequence is TGTGCCAGCAGCCCGAACCGACAGCTTTACGAGCAGTACTTC.

V is TRBV7-3 and J is TRBJ2-3, with 8 bases fitting TRBD1. In germline, CDR1 is SGHTA, CDR2 FQGTGA. The CDR3 extends over 18 amino acids. V lost 1 base to trimming and J lost 1 base; unmatched junction nucleotides: 10. CDR3 loop: CASSLKLPGGIGTDTQYF. CDR3 in DNA: TGTGCCAGCAGCTTAAAACTCCCAGGGGGCATTGGCACAGATACGCAGTATTTT.

The chain carries TRBV4-1 and TRBJ1-1, with 8 bases identical to TRBD1. Germline loops: CDR1 MGHRA, CDR2 YSYEKL. There are 15 residues in the CDR3. Trimming removed 0 bases from V and 7 bases from J; junction bases left unmatched: 7. The CDR3 sequence: CASSQEGQGPNEAFF. Written as DNA, the CDR3 is TGCGCCAGCAGCCAAGAAGGACAGGGACCAAATGAAGCTTTCTTT.

In nucleotides, the CDR3 is TGTGCCAGCAGTCAACCGGGACAGCGTAACTATGGCTACACCTTC. Translated, it gives CASSQPGQRNYGYTF. V is TRBV6-6 and J is TRBJ1-2; 7 bases fit TRBD1. From germline, CDR1 is MNHNY and CDR2 SVGAGI (reference sequence). Trimming took 5 bases from V and 1 from J; bases not matched to a gene: 7. This CDR3 comprises 15 residues.